Listed here are 23 T cell receptor beta chains from one sample, sequenced in a study of human T cells and chemical hapten exposure. MiXCR, applied by TCRdb to the RACE reads, yields one record per CDR3 protein. Here the sample spans a few hundred thousand distinct CDR3 sequences, about 5.4% being singletons. The time point was: pre-sensitization, week 0. Regarding treatment: therapeutic diphenylcyclopropenone sensitization with weekly scalp DPC. The sample consisted of whole blood, taken in connection with sensitization to the hapten diphenylcyclopropenone (DPC). These receptors all stem from a woman aged 18-29 years with alopecia areata. Some clones in this sample may be carry-over from other donors' samples.

This chain connects TRBV7-2 to TRBJ2-3; TRBD2 matches 8 bases. The CDR3 consists of 14 residues. CDR1 is SGHTA, CDR2 FQGNSA, per germline. V shed 8 bases and J 3 bases; nucleotides not matched to a gene: 7. Here the CDR3 DNA reads TGTGCCAGCCGCCGGGGGGGCTTGACAGATACGCAGTATTTT. Translating it yields CASRRGGLTDTQYF.

In its sample, this clonotype was seen many times. This chain uses TRBV4-3 with TRBJ1-1, with a possible D match to TRBD1 (6 bases). The V end lost 3 bases, the J end lost 4 bases, and 18 bases lay between the germline ends. The CDR3 is 16 amino acids. The V gene's germline CDR1 is LGHNA and CDR2 YSLEER. The CDR3 protein is CASSQDRISPGTEAFF. As DNA, the CDR3 is TGCGCCAGCAGCCAGGACAGAATTAGTCCCGGCACTGAAGCTTTCTTT.

The rearrangement uses TRBV6-2 or TRBV6-3 and TRBJ2-3, with D hard to call. Germline V gene lookup returns CDR1 MNHEY and CDR2 SVGEGT. V lost 8 bases to trimming and J lost 4 bases, with 16 bases between them. The length of the CDR3 is 14 residues. CDR3 residues: CASSPGSKADTQYF. DNA for the CDR3: TGTGCCAGCTCGCCCGGATCCAAGGCAGATACGCAGTATTTT.

This clonotype was recorded many times. This rearrangement joins TRBV6-4 to TRBJ2-3; 13 bases are a match to TRBD2. The CDR3 runs 16 residues. Germline CDR1 reads MRHNA; CDR2 reads SNTAGT. Losses at the gene ends were 3 bases for V and 4 bases for J; bases not matched to a gene: 4. CDR3 bases: TGTGCCAGCAGTGATGGGACTAGCGGGGCCGCAGATACGCAGTATTTT. Translating it yields CASSDGTSGAADTQYF.

This clonotype was detected ten times or more. The chain employs TRBV18 and TRBJ2-7, with D maybe TRBD1 (7 bases). The CDR3 is 14 residues long. Germline values: CDR1 KGHSH, CDR2 LQKENI. V gave up 3 bases and J gave up 5 bases, with 14 bases separating them. This CDR3 reads CASSPRTGGDEQYF. CDR3 sequence (DNA): TGTGCCAGCTCACCCAGGACAGGAGGGGACGAGCAGTACTTC.

This clonotype was observed many times. V is TRBV12-3 or TRBV12-4 and J is TRBJ2-5; D is unresolved. CDR3 length: 14 amino acids. V shed 6 bases and J shed 7 bases, with 18 bases lying between them. CDR3 sequence (DNA): TGTGCCAGCAGCCTCATGACCGAGTCGGGGACCCAGTACTTC. Translated: CASSLMTESGTQYF.

The chain uses TRBV29-1 and TRBJ2-1; D ambiguous. CDR1 is SQVTM, CDR2 ANQGSEA, per germline. The CDR3 covers 12 residues. V lost 4 bases to trimming and J lost 0 bases, with 4 bases between them. The CDR3 region has the DNA TGCAGCGTTGCCCGCTCCTACAATGAGCAGTTCTTC. The encoded protein is CSVARSYNEQFF.

This clonotype has at least ten counts. This chain links TRBV6-6 with TRBJ2-3; tentative D call: TRBD2 (6 bases). V lost 2 bases, J lost 2 bases, and 11 bases lay in between. Germline V lookup: CDR1 MNHNY, CDR2 SVGAGI (reference sequence). The CDR3 totals 15 residues. The CDR3 coding sequence is TGTGCCAGCAGTTACCTGGTGGACTACACAGATACGCAGTATTTT. Protein: CASSYLVDYTDTQYF.

The V call is TRBV6-1, the J call TRBJ1-4; D gene unclear. From germline, CDR1 is MNHNS and CDR2 SASEGT. This CDR3 contains 12 residues. The V end lost 8 bases, the J end lost 8 bases, and 12 bases lay between the germline ends. The chain's CDR3 is CASSNGWEKLFF. CDR3 in DNA: TGTGCCAGCTCCAACGGGTGGGAAAAACTGTTTTTT.

This clonotype came up a few times. The V gene is TRBV4-1, the J gene TRBJ2-3, with D uncertain. This CDR3 comprises 14 residues. With 4 bases removed from V and 2 bases from J, the gap between germline ends came to 10 bases. Germline assignment: CDR1 MGHRA and CDR2 YSYEKL. The CDR3 DNA is TGCGCCAGCAGCCCACGGAGCCCCACAGATACGCAGTATTTT. Amino acids: CASSPRSPTDTQYF.

This clonotype was seen more than once but under ten times. The V gene is TRBV10-3, the J gene TRBJ1-2; D perhaps matches TRBD1 (6 bases). Germline V gene data show CDR1 as ENHRY and CDR2 as SYGVKD. Trimming cost V 3 bases and J 4 bases, with 9 bases left between them. The CDR3 is made up of 13 amino acids. The CDR3 DNA follows: TGTGCCATCAGTGAAAGGGACACCTATGGCTACACCTTC. As protein: CAISERDTYGYTF.

In this sample, this clonotype turned up once. One end of the junction is discordant with germline, which a read error may explain. The chain recombines TRBV13 with TRBJ1-1, with D unresolved. Germline loops: CDR1 PRHDT, CDR2 FYEKMQ (reference sequence). This CDR3 is built from 11 residues. DNA for the CDR3: TGTTCCAGCAGTCATCAAAGGGAAGCTTTCTTT. This translates into CSSSHQREAFF.

This clonotype came up a few times. The chain combines TRBV25-1 with TRBJ2-3; 7 bases match TRBD2. This CDR3 contains 13 residues. Per germline, CDR1 MGHDK and CDR2 SYGVNS. V shed 7 bases and J 2 bases; nucleotides not matched to a gene: 3. CDR3 sequence (DNA): TGTGCCAGCATGAGCGGGGTCACAGATACGCAGTATTTT. Translation gives CASMSGVTDTQYF. Complete variable domain (other parts from reference TRBV25-1 and TRBJ2-3): EADIYQTPRYLVIGTGKKITLECSQTMGHDKMYWYQQDPGMELHLIHYSYGVNSTEKGDLSSESTVSRIRTEHFPLTLESARPSHTSQYLCASMSGVTDTQYFGPGTRLTVL.

This clonotype appeared many times. The chain links TRBV7-3 to TRBJ1-1, with 9 bases aligning to TRBD1. The CDR3 has 13 amino acids. Trimming cost V 5 bases and J 7 bases; bases outside gene matches: 5. Germline CDR1 is SGHTA and CDR2 is FQGTGA. The DNA for the CDR3 is TGTGCCAGCAGCCACAGGGGGCAGGGTGAAGCTTTCTTT. Encoded protein: CASSHRGQGEAFF.

Ten or more counts support this clonotype. The CDR3 loop is CSPGGPRGAGAGTEAFF. Here the CDR3 DNA reads TGCAGTCCCGGGGGACCACGGGGGGCAGGAGCTGGCACTGAAGCTTTCTTT. This sequence joins TRBV20-1 and TRBJ1-1; D perhaps matches TRBD1 (6 bases). Germline values: CDR1 DFQATT, CDR2 SNEGSKA (reference sequence). Trimming pared 8 bases from V and 4 bases from J, leaving 29 bases between. The CDR3 contains 17 residues.

This clonotype occurred a few times. The V and J genes are TRBV5-4 and TRBJ2-7; D may be TRBD1 (6 bases). Trimming left V 4 bases short and J 2 bases short, with 10 bases between. The CDR3 has 13 amino acids. Germline CDR1 reads SGHNT; CDR2 reads YYREEE (reference sequence). CDR3 bases: TGTGCCAGCAGCCGCCGGGACACCTACGAGCAGTACTTC. Translation gives CASSRRDTYEQYF.

The gene calls are TRBV10-3 and TRBJ2-7; perhaps TRBD1 as D (5 bases). Germline CDR1 ENHRY, CDR2 SYGVKD. The CDR3 is 13 amino acids. V was trimmed by 0 bases and J by 5 bases, leaving 8 bases between them. The CDR3 here is CAISESGVDEQYF. CDR3 nucleotide sequence: TGTGCCATCAGTGAGTCAGGGGTCGACGAGCAGTACTTC.

The sample holds a few counts of this clonotype. This chain joins TRBV20-1 and TRBJ2-5, with 10 nucleotides matching TRBD2. This CDR3 is 17 amino acids long. V dropped 6 bases and J dropped 0; count of bases not matched to a gene: 13. Germline V gene lookup returns CDR1 DFQATT and CDR2 SNEGSKA (reference sequence). The CDR3 DNA sequence: TGCAGTGCCGCGGGCCCCCGACTAGCGGGTGACCAAGAGACCCAGTACTTC. It codes for CSAAGPRLAGDQETQYF.

This clonotype was seen repeatedly, ten times or more. The V gene is TRBV29-1, the J gene TRBJ2-1; TRBD2 agrees at 9 bases. The CDR3 loop spans 14 amino acids. Germline V gives CDR1 SQVTM, CDR2 ANQGSEA. V lost 4 bases and J lost 2; bases outside the gene matches: 3. The CDR3 DNA reads TGCAGCGTTGTGGGCGGGGGGGCCTACAATGAGCAGTTCTTC. Translated: CSVVGGGAYNEQFF.

This clonotype was observed at least ten times. This chain connects TRBV28 to TRBJ1-1; no clear D gene. V shed 7 bases and J shed 1 base, with 7 bases lying between them. The CDR3 consists of 12 residues. The germline CDR1 and CDR2 sequences are MDHEN and SYDVKM. The CDR3 DNA reads TGTGCCAGCACCCTCCAGAACACTGAAGCTTTCTTT. It codes for CASTLQNTEAFF.

The rearrangement uses TRBV4-2 and TRBJ2-6; a weak D match, TRBD1 (7 bases). Looked up from germline, CDR1 is LGHNA and CDR2 is YNFKEQ. Between the trimmed V and J ends, which lost 8 bases and 4 bases, there was a span of 18 bases. This CDR3 contains 16 residues. CDR3 sequence: CASGGETGSGANVLTF. CDR3 bases: TGTGCCAGCGGCGGGGAGACAGGGTCCGGGGCCAACGTCCTGACTTTC.

The rearrangement links TRBV3-1 to TRBJ1-6, with unresolved D. Germline V gene sequence: CDR1 LGHDT, CDR2 YNNKEL (reference sequence). The V end was cut by 2 bases, the J end by 7 bases, with 6 bases between. The CDR3 extends over 13 amino acids. CDR3 sequence reads: CASSQLANSPLHF. As DNA, the CDR3 is TGTGCCAGCAGCCAACTAGCGAATTCACCCCTCCACTTT.

In this sample, this clonotype turned up a few times. This sequence joins TRBV4-2 and TRBJ1-1; D is ambiguous. Germline V gives CDR1 LGHNA, CDR2 YNFKEQ. V was trimmed by 5 bases and J by 7 bases, leaving 11 bases between them. This CDR3 is 12 amino acids long. This CDR3 is CASSSRGIEAFF. In nucleotides, the CDR3 is TGTGCCAGCAGCTCACGAGGGATTGAAGCTTTCTTT.